The 16 T cell receptor beta chains presented below share a single source sample, sequenced in a study of technical replicates of blood from several donors. The repertoire was sequenced with immunoSEQ multiplex PCR; TCRdb's copy has only in-frame clones and lacks some. The table records 50,000 to 60,000 clones, 91% of them present only once. Sample: PBMCs. The receptors here all came from a human donor in good health. Some clones in this sample may be carry-over from other donors' samples.

The chain couples TRBV5-1 to TRBJ1-1; 7 bases are a match to TRBD1. This CDR3 comprises 15 residues. CDR1 SGHRS and CDR2 YFSETQ come from the germline V gene. With 5 bases clipped from V and 1 base from J, the junction kept 8 bases outside the gene matches. CDR3 DNA: TGCGCCAGCAGGACCACAGGGGCCGGGAACACTGAAGCTTTCTTT. It codes for CASRTTGAGNTEAFF.

This clone was seen a handful of times. Additional DNA sequences in this sample encode the identical CDR3. The chain uses TRBV5-1 and TRBJ2-2, with 9 bases lining up with TRBD1. Germline CDR1 SGHRS, CDR2 YFSETQ. J lost 2 bases, V lost 1 base, and 6 bases had no gene match. This CDR3 region has 17 residues. The CDR3 sequence is CASSLKKTGGNTGELFF. The CDR3 DNA sequence: TGCGCCAGCAGCTTGAAAAAGACAGGGGGAAACACCGGGGAGCTGTTTTTT.

This chain links TRBV29-1 with TRBJ2-3; 11 bases match TRBD2. CDR1 and CDR2 (germline): SQVTM, ANQGSEA. This CDR3 contains 13 residues. The junction had 6 bases not matched to a gene; V was cut back by 7 bases and J by 6 bases. This chain's CDR3 is CSALAGGRDTQYF. CDR3 sequence (DNA): TGCAGCGCCTTAGCGGGGGGGCGGGATACGCAGTATTTT.

V gene TRBV7-9 combines with J gene TRBJ2-2; D is perhaps TRBD1 (5 bases). Trimming removed 6 bases from V and 8 bases from J, with 10 bases in between. The CDR3 runs 12 residues. Germline CDR1 is SEHNR and CDR2 is FQNEAQ (reference sequence). CDR3 sequence (DNA): TGTGCCAGCAGACCAGGGTCAGGGGAGCTGTTTTTT. Encoded protein: CASRPGSGELFF.

The chain employs TRBV15 and TRBJ2-1, with a tentative D call TRBD2 (5 bases). The germline CDR1 and CDR2 sequences are LNHNV and YYDKDF (reference sequence). Trimming cost V 4 bases and J 0 bases, with 10 bases left between them. This CDR3 contains 15 residues. CDR3 coding DNA: TGTGCCACCAGCACGAGCGGCAGCTCCTACAATGAGCAGTTCTTC. It specifies CATSTSGSSYNEQFF. The entire variable domain, with the rest obtained from reference TRBV15 and TRBJ2-1, is as follows: DAMVIQNPRYQVTQFGKPVTLSCSQTLNHNVMYWYQQKSSQAPKLLFHYYDKDFNNEADTPDNFQSRRPNTSFCFLDIRSPGLGDTAMYLCATSTSGSSYNEQFFGPGTRLTVL.

V and J are TRBV10-3 and TRBJ1-2, with 8 positions matching TRBD1. With V trimmed by 4 bases and J by 7 bases, 5 bases remained unmatched. The CDR3 is 13 residues long. Per germline, CDR1 ENHRY and CDR2 SYGVKD. The CDR3 region is CAISVQGAGGYTF. Here the CDR3 DNA reads TGTGCCATCAGTGTGCAGGGGGCGGGTGGCTACACCTTC.

The chain links TRBV7-2 to TRBJ2-7, with D possibly TRBD2 on 6 matching bases. Deletions cut 6 bases from V and 2 bases from J, with 17 bases between. Germline V gives CDR1 SGHTA, CDR2 FQGNSA. CDR3 length equals 15 residues. This CDR3 reads CASRLSRDSPYEQYF. The DNA for the CDR3 is TGTGCCAGCAGACTTTCCCGGGACTCCCCCTACGAGCAGTACTTC.

The rearrangement uses TRBV4-3 and TRBJ1-3; the D is unclear. V was clipped by 0 bases and J by 3 bases, with 15 bases between them. CDR3 size: 17 residues. From germline, CDR1 is LGHNA and CDR2 YSLEER. CDR3 residues: CASSQDWVRVGGNTIYF. The CDR3, as DNA: TGCGCCAGCAGCCAAGATTGGGTACGGGTTGGTGGAAACACCATATATTTT.

The rearrangement links TRBV6-6 to TRBJ1-5, with D tentatively TRBD1 (5 bases). Germline CDR1 reads MNHNY; CDR2 reads SVGAGI (reference sequence). Trimming took 6 bases from V and 9 from J, leaving 9 bases between them. The CDR3 is 11 residues long. The CDR3 region has the DNA TGTGCCAGCAGAGGGGAAGCGCCCCAGCATTTT. This encodes CASRGEAPQHF.

V and J are TRBV7-9 and TRBJ2-2; D gene uncertain. The CDR3 runs to 14 residues. Trimming took off 5 bases at V and 2 bases at J, with 9 bases between the two ends. Germline loops: CDR1 SEHNR, CDR2 FQNEAQ (reference sequence). The CDR3 loop reads CASSQTLNTGELFF. The CDR3 coding sequence is TGTGCCAGCAGCCAGACATTAAACACCGGGGAGCTGTTTTTT.

The chain joins TRBV27 to TRBJ1-6; 8 bases agree with TRBD1. This CDR3 has 15 amino acids. The germline CDR1 and CDR2 sequences are MNHEY and SMNVEV (reference sequence). The V gene end was trimmed by 2 bases and the J gene end by 7 bases; junction bases not matched to a gene: 4. CDR3 protein: CASSLMGQANSPLHF. The DNA for the CDR3 is TGTGCCAGCAGTTTAATGGGACAGGCCAATTCACCCCTCCACTTT.

This rearrangement joins TRBV5-8 to TRBJ1-2; tentative D call: TRBD1 (5 bases). The CDR3 extends over 13 amino acids. Trimming took off 0 bases at V and 8 bases at J, with 11 bases between the two ends. Per germline, CDR1 SGHTS and CDR2 YDEGEE. CDR3 bases: TGTGCCAGCAGCTTGGAGCCAGGGTACGGCTACACCTTC. Amino acid sequence: CASSLEPGYGYTF.

V usage is TRBV10-3 and J usage is TRBJ2-3; 9 bases match TRBD2. After removal of 4 bases from V and 2 bases from J, the junction contained 10 bases not matched to a gene. This CDR3 region has 17 residues. The V gene's germline CDR1 is ENHRY and CDR2 SYGVKD. The CDR3 protein is CAISAAGSGGATDTQYF. CDR3 bases: TGTGCCATCAGTGCCGCGGGTAGCGGGGGTGCCACAGATACGCAGTATTTT.

The chain uses TRBV7-2 and TRBJ2-3, with D maybe TRBD2 (5 bases). The germline gives CDR1 SGHTA, CDR2 FQGNSA. Trimming shortened V by 5 bases and J by 2 bases, and 11 bases separated the two germline ends. The CDR3 has 14 amino acids. Here the CDR3 DNA reads TGTGCCAGCAGCAACAGCGGCCTCACAGATACGCAGTATTTT. Translating gives CASSNSGLTDTQYF.

This sequence joins TRBV14 and TRBJ2-7; 8 bases are a match to TRBD1. Germline lookup yields CDR1 SGHDN and CDR2 FVKESK. The CDR3 covers 15 residues. With 6 bases clipped from V and 5 bases from J, the junction kept 12 bases outside the gene matches. The CDR3 is CASRRTGSVTHEQYF. The CDR3 bases are TGTGCCAGCAGACGGACAGGGTCCGTTACCCACGAGCAGTACTTC.

There are a few counts of this clone. The V call is TRBV2, the J call TRBJ1-6; 7 bases agree with TRBD1. The CDR3 totals 13 residues. CDR1 is SNHLY, CDR2 FYNNEI, per germline. The trim removed 5 bases at V and 6 bases at J, leaving 1 base unmatched. This chain's CDR3 is CASSRDSNSPLHF. The CDR3 bases are TGTGCCAGCAGTAGGGACAGTAATTCACCCCTCCACTTT.